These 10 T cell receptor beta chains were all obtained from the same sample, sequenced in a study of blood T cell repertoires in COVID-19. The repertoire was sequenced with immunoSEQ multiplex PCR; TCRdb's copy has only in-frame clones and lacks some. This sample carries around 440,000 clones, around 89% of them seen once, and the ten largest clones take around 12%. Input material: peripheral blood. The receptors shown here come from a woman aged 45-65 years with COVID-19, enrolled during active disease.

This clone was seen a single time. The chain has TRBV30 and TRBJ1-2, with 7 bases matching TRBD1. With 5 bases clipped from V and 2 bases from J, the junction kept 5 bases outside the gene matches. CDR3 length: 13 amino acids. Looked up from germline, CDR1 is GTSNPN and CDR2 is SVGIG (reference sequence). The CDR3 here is CAWSRQGNYGYTF. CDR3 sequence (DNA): TGTGCCTGGTCCCGACAGGGAAACTATGGCTACACCTTC.

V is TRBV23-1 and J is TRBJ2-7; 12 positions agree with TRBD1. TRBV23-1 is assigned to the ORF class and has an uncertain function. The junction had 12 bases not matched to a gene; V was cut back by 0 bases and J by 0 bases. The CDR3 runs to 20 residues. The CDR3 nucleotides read TGCGCCAGCAGTCAATCGAGGGGACAGGGGGCCATTCGCACCTCCTACGAGCAGTACTTC. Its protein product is CASSQSRGQGAIRTSYEQYF.

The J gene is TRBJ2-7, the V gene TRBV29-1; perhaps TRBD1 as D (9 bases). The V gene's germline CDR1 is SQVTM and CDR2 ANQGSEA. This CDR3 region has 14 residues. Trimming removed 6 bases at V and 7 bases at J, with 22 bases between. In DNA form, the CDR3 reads TGCAGCGTCCAACCGGGGGGGACAGGGATGGAGCAGTACTTC. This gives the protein CSVQPGGTGMEQYF.

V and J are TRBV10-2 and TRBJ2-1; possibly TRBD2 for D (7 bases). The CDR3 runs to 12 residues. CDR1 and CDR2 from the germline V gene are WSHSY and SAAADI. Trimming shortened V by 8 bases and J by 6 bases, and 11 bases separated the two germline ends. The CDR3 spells CASQRGGNEQFF. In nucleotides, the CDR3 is TGCGCCAGCCAGAGGGGGGGCAATGAGCAGTTCTTC.

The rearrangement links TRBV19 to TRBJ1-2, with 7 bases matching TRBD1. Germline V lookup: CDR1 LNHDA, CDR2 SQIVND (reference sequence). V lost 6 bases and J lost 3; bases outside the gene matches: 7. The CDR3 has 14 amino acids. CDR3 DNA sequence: TGTGCCAGTAGACAGGGGAAGTTGGACTATGGCTACACCTTC. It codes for CASRQGKLDYGYTF.

The CDR3 loop is CASSLLRGAGEKLFF. CDR3 nucleotides: TGCGCCAGCAGCTTGCTCCGGGGGGCGGGAGAAAAACTGTTTTTT. The gene calls are TRBV5-1 and TRBJ1-4, with a possible D match to TRBD1 (6 bases). In germline, CDR1 is SGHRS, CDR2 YFSETQ. V lost 1 base, J lost 8 bases, and 15 bases lay in between. The CDR3 spans 15 residues.

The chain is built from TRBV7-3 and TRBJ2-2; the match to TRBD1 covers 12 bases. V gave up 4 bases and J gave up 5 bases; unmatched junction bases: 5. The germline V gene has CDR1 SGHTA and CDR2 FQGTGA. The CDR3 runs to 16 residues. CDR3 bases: TGTGCCAGCAGCTGGGACAGGGGGCGAGATACCGGGGAGCTGTTTTTT. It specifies CASSWDRGRDTGELFF.

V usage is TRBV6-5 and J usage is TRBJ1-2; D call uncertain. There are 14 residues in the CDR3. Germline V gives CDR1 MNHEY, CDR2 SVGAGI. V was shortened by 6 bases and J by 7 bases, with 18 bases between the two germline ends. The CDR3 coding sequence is TGTGCCAGCAGCGAGAGCCGTCGGGGTGGTGGCTACACCTTC. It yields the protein CASSESRRGGGYTF.

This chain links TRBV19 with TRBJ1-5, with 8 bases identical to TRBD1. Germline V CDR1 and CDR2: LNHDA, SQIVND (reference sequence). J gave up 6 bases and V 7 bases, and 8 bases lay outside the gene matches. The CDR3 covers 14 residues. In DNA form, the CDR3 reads TGTGCCAGTACTCCAAGGACAGGGAGTCAGCCCCAGCATTTT. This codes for CASTPRTGSQPQHF.

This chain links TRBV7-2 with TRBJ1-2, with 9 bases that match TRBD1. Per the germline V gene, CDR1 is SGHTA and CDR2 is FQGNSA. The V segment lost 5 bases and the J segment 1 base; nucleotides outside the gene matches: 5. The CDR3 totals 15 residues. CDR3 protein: CASSTYRGRNYGYTF. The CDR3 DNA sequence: TGTGCCAGCAGCACCTACAGGGGGCGTAACTATGGCTACACCTTC.